The next 10 T cell receptor beta chains were all read from a single sample in a study of identical twins. TCRdb re-derived calls from the 5' RACE reads in MiXCR, one entry per CDR3 protein. Among roughly 220,000 distinct CDR3 sequences listed, 5% to 7% were seen once. This sample also appeared in a second study, on T cells expressing NK-cell markers.

What was sequenced was CD8+ T cells sorted from blood. The receptors shown here come from a woman aged 18-29 years in good health.

Ten or more counts support this clonotype. The CDR3 sequence: CASSQSRQGEFYNEQFF. The CDR3 region has the DNA TGTGCCAGCAGCCAATCGAGGCAGGGAGAGTTTTACAATGAGCAGTTCTTC. The J gene is TRBJ2-1, the V gene TRBV3-1; D possibly matches TRBD1 or TRBD2 (5 bases each). The CDR3 has 17 residues. Trimming cost V 2 bases and J 4 bases, with 18 bases left between them. Germline CDR1 is LGHDT and CDR2 is YNNKEL (reference sequence).

This sequence joins TRBV7-9 and TRBJ2-7; the D gene is possibly TRBD2 (6 bases). V shed 7 bases and J shed 3 bases, with 13 bases lying between them. CDR1 is SEHNR, CDR2 FQNEAQ, per germline (reference sequence). The CDR3 runs 13 residues. The CDR3 DNA reads as TGTGCCAGCACCTGGGGAGGAGGCTACGAGCAGTACTTC. Translation: CASTWGGGYEQYF.

The table lists this clonotype with many counts. The chain uses TRBV20-1 and TRBJ2-7; 9 nucleotides line up with TRBD2. J gave up 4 bases and V 3 bases, and 4 bases lay outside the gene matches. The CDR3 loop spans 13 amino acids. Per the germline V gene, CDR1 is DFQATT and CDR2 is SNEGSKA (reference sequence). The CDR3: CSARTSGRYEQYF. DNA of the CDR3: TGCAGTGCTAGGACTAGCGGTCGGTACGAGCAGTACTTC.

This clonotype has at least ten counts. This chain joins TRBV7-8 and TRBJ2-1; D uncertain. The CDR3 loop spans 15 amino acids. Germline values: CDR1 SGHVS, CDR2 FQNEAQ. Trimming took 3 bases from V and 0 from J, leaving 9 bases between them. The CDR3 loop is CASSFLKGSYNEQFF. DNA for the CDR3: TGTGCCAGCAGCTTCCTAAAGGGCTCCTACAATGAGCAGTTCTTC.

In this sample, this clonotype turned up many times. The chain recombines TRBV29-1 with TRBJ2-1, with D possibly TRBD2 on 5 matching bases. The CDR3 consists of 14 residues. The V and J ends lost 0 bases and 10 bases respectively, with 16 bases between them. Per the germline V gene, CDR1 is SQVTM and CDR2 is ANQGSEA. The DNA for the CDR3 is TGCAGCGTTGAAGATGACCGGGGAAGTACCGAGCAGTTCTTC. Translation: CSVEDDRGSTEQFF.

V usage is TRBV2 and J usage is TRBJ2-7; D is perhaps TRBD1 or TRBD2 (6 bases each). CDR3 size: 14 residues. The V end was cut by 7 bases, the J end by 4 bases, with 17 bases between. From germline, CDR1 is SNHLY and CDR2 FYNNEI. In nucleotides, the CDR3 is TGTGCCAGCACCACTGGATGGGGGGCTTACGAGCAGTACTTC. This codes for CASTTGWGAYEQYF.

The CDR3, as DNA: TGTGCCAGCATAATGGGCGCCGAGCAGTACTTC. Its protein is CASIMGAEQYF. The chain employs TRBV6-5 and TRBJ2-7; D not resolved. CDR1 is MNHEY and CDR2 is SVGAGI in the germline V gene. The CDR3 spans 11 residues. Trimming removed 7 bases from V and 6 bases from J, with 10 bases in between.

The chain uses TRBV7-9 and TRBJ1-1, with D unclear. V was shortened by 6 bases and J by 0 bases, with 11 bases between the two germline ends. The CDR3 loop spans 14 amino acids. Per the germline V gene, CDR1 is SEHNR and CDR2 is FQNEAQ (reference sequence). The DNA of the CDR3 is TGTGCCAGCAGACGTGGGGTCATGAACACTGAAGCTTTCTTT. Amino acid sequence: CASRRGVMNTEAFF.

This clonotype was recorded many times. The J gene is TRBJ2-1, the V gene TRBV7-2, with D hard to call. V was trimmed by 2 bases and J by 8 bases, leaving 10 bases between them. CDR1 is SGHTA, CDR2 FQGNSA, per germline. The CDR3 has 13 residues. The CDR3 DNA reads as TGTGCCAGCAGCTTAAGCGCTCGCGATGAGCAGTTCTTC. Translation gives CASSLSARDEQFF.

This clonotype was seen repeatedly, ten times or more. The chain has TRBV12-3 or TRBV12-4 and TRBJ2-5, with D possibly being TRBD1 (8 bases). The CDR3 totals 14 residues. V was shortened by 4 bases and J by 5 bases, with 14 bases between the two germline ends. CDR3 sequence reads: CASSSTGGGETQYF. CDR3 bases: TGTGCCAGCAGTTCAACAGGGGGAGGGGAGACCCAGTACTTC.